This passage covers 8 T cell receptor beta chains from one sample sequenced in a study of blood T cell repertoires in COVID-19. The method was immunoSEQ multiplex PCR; TCRdb's version includes in-frame clones alone and lacks a portion of them. The repertoire holds some 83,000 clones, with roughly 86% as singletons. Sequenced: peripheral blood. These receptors came from a human donor in a cohort sampled during active COVID-19.

A single count supports this clone. This chain connects TRBV5-1 to TRBJ1-6, with 7 bases identical to TRBD1. Per the germline V gene, CDR1 is SGHRS and CDR2 is YFSETQ. This CDR3 region has 18 residues. V gave up 0 bases and J gave up 8 bases; unmatched junction bases: 14. The CDR3 loop reads CASSLVEGALGLDSPLHF. Written as DNA, the CDR3 is TGCGCCAGCAGCTTGGTTGAGGGGGCACTTGGATTGGATTCACCCCTCCACTTT.

As DNA, the CDR3 is TGTGCCAGCAGCAGGCAACAGGGGGTCACTGGGGCCAACGTCCTGACTTTC. Amino acid sequence: CASSRQQGVTGANVLTF. The chain is built from TRBV6-2 or TRBV6-3 and TRBJ2-6, with TRBD1 matching 8 bases. V gave up 6 bases and J gave up 2 bases; unmatched junction bases: 9. Germline assignment: CDR1 MNHEY and CDR2 SVGEGT. The CDR3 spans 17 residues.

This clone was counted only a few times. The rearrangement links TRBV28 to TRBJ1-1; perhaps TRBD1 as D (5 bases). Trimming left V 6 bases short and J 1 base short, with 12 bases between. CDR1 is MDHEN and CDR2 is SYDVKM in the germline V gene. CDR3 length: 14 residues. The CDR3 DNA follows: TGTGCCAGCAGACAAGGGACTGCGAACACTGAAGCTTTCTTT. It translates to CASRQGTANTEAFF. The full variable domain, its missing parts supplied by reference TRBV28 and TRBJ1-1, is DVKVTQSSRYLVKRTGEKVFLECVQDMDHENMFWYRQDPGLGLRLIYFSYDVKMKEKGDIPEGYSVSREKKERFSLILESASTNQTSMYLCASRQGTANTEAFFGQGTRLTVV.

V gene TRBV19 combines with J gene TRBJ2-7; 9 positions agree with TRBD2. The V and J ends lost 6 bases and 2 bases, in that order; junction bases with no gene match: 11. Germline CDR1 and CDR2: LNHDA and SQIVND (reference sequence). The CDR3 extends over 16 amino acids. The CDR3 nucleotides read TGTGCCAGTAGCAACGGCCCCGGGACTAGCCCCTACGAGCAGTACTTC. Its translation: CASSNGPGTSPYEQYF.

This clone occurred many times. The CDR3: CAIGTGTNEQYF. In DNA form, the CDR3 reads TGTGCCATCGGGACAGGGACTAACGAGCAGTACTTC. The chain links TRBV10-3 to TRBJ2-7; 9 bases map to TRBD1. CDR1 is ENHRY, CDR2 SYGVKD, per germline. The CDR3 is 12 amino acids. Trimming at V came to 8 bases and at J to 5 bases, leaving 4 bases not matched to a gene.

The genes are TRBV7-6 and TRBJ2-1; D not certain. Germline assignment: CDR1 SGHVS and CDR2 FNYEAQ. CDR3 length: 13 residues. Trimming removed 5 bases at V and 9 bases at J, with 14 bases between. The DNA of the CDR3 is TGTGCCAGCAGCGCCCCGGGTATTGGTGAGCAGTTCTTC. Its protein is CASSAPGIGEQFF.

This rearrangement joins TRBV10-2 to TRBJ2-7; tentatively, D is TRBD2 (6 bases). V was clipped by 7 bases and J by 5 bases, with 12 bases between them. Germline V gives CDR1 WSHSY, CDR2 SAAADI. The CDR3 has 12 residues. CDR3 in amino acids: CASTEAGDEQYF. CDR3 DNA sequence: TGCGCCAGCACCGAAGCGGGCGACGAGCAGTACTTC.

V is TRBV4-1 and J is TRBJ2-5; 7 bases agree with TRBD2. The V and J ends lost 5 bases and 5 bases, in that order; junction bases with no gene match: 5. This CDR3 is built from 13 residues. Germline CDR1 is MGHRA and CDR2 is YSYEKL. The CDR3, as DNA: TGCGCCAGCAGCTACCCTAGCGGCGAGACCCAGTACTTC. Translated: CASSYPSGETQYF.